The 24 T cell receptor beta chains below come from one sample, sequenced in a study of T cell responses to AZD1222 COVID-19 vaccine. Data came from immunoSEQ multiplex PCR; TCRdb stores just in-frame clones and leaves some out. This table has roughly 180,000 clones, roughly 91% appearing once. The sequences come from peripheral blood, collected 28 days after the second AZD1222 dose. The receptors were sampled from an adult who received the AZD1222 COVID-19 vaccine.

The V and J genes are TRBV19 and TRBJ2-3; 8 bases line up with TRBD1. Germline V gene lookup returns CDR1 LNHDA and CDR2 SQIVND (reference sequence). This CDR3 contains 18 residues. V shed 5 bases, J shed 2 bases, and the junction held 15 bases outside the gene matches. CDR3 nucleotides: TGTGCCAGTAGTCTTCAGCATAGCAGGGGGCGCAACACAGATACGCAGTATTTT. This gives the protein CASSLQHSRGRNTDTQYF.

This sequence joins TRBV18 and TRBJ1-3; D unresolved. With 1 base removed from V and 4 bases from J, the gap between germline ends came to 14 bases. The CDR3 is 16 amino acids. The germline V gene encodes CDR1 KGHSH and CDR2 LQKENI. In DNA, the CDR3 is TGTGCCAGCTCACCACTCTATCTGACGCAGGGAAACACCATATATTTT. Translating it yields CASSPLYLTQGNTIYF. The full variable domain, its missing parts supplied by reference TRBV18 and TRBJ1-3, is NAGVMQNPRHLVRRRGQEARLRCSPMKGHSHVYWYRQLPEEGLKFMVYLQKENIIDESGMPKERFSAEFPKEGPSILRIQQVVRGDSAAYFCASSPLYLTQGNTIYFGEGSWLTVV.

The chain couples TRBV7-9 to TRBJ1-4; D call uncertain. V gave up 6 bases and J gave up 5 bases, with 16 bases separating them. Germline CDR1 reads SEHNR; CDR2 reads FQNEAQ (reference sequence). This CDR3 region has 15 residues. CDR3 sequence (DNA): TGTGCCAGCAGACCGACGGACGGCTCCAATGAAAAACTGTTTTTT. Encoded protein: CASRPTDGSNEKLFF.

The J gene is TRBJ1-2, the V gene TRBV2, with 8 bases aligning to TRBD1. In germline, CDR1 is SNHLY, CDR2 FYNNEI. CDR3 length: 14 residues. Trimming took 3 bases from V and 8 from J; bases not matched to a gene: 8. The CDR3 DNA reads TGTGCCAGCAGTGAGGGACAGGAGAGTAAAGGCTACACCTTC. Amino acid sequence: CASSEGQESKGYTF.

V gene TRBV27 combines with J gene TRBJ2-7, with D possibly called TRBD1 or TRBD2 (5 bases each). The V end lost 2 bases, the J end lost 4 bases, and 15 bases lay between the germline ends. The CDR3 is made up of 15 amino acids. Germline CDR1 reads MNHEY; CDR2 reads SMNVEV (reference sequence). As DNA, the CDR3 is TGTGCCAGCAGTTTACAGTGGGGACGGACTTACGAGCAGTACTTC. It is translated as CASSLQWGRTYEQYF.

The CDR3 sequence: CSVEETAMNTEAFF. The CDR3 coding sequence is TGCAGCGTTGAAGAGACAGCTATGAACACTGAAGCTTTCTTT. The genes are TRBV29-1 and TRBJ1-1; perhaps TRBD1 as D (5 bases). Germline V lookup: CDR1 SQVTM, CDR2 ANQGSEA. V lost 0 bases to trimming and J lost 0 bases, with 8 bases between them. This CDR3 contains 14 residues.

The chain recombines TRBV4-1 with TRBJ2-2; 13 bases match TRBD2. The germline gives CDR1 MGHRA, CDR2 YSYEKL. This CDR3 spans 18 amino acids. V trimming: 3 bases; J trimming: 2 bases; junction bases outside the gene matches: 6. The chain's CDR3 is CASSHKLAGGLNTGELFF. The CDR3 DNA follows: TGCGCCAGCAGCCACAAACTAGCGGGGGGGCTAAACACCGGGGAGCTGTTTTTT.

V and J are TRBV27 and TRBJ2-5; unclear D gene. V was clipped by 5 bases and J by 5 bases, with 21 bases between them. CDR3 length: 16 amino acids. Germline V lookup: CDR1 MNHEY, CDR2 SMNVEV (reference sequence). CDR3 in amino acids: CASSPTWASLGETQYF. CDR3 nucleotides: TGTGCCAGCAGTCCGACTTGGGCCTCCCTCGGGGAGACCCAGTACTTC.

The chain recombines TRBV9 with TRBJ2-2; perhaps TRBD1 as D (6 bases). V lost 2 bases to trimming and J lost 5 bases, with 34 bases between them. The CDR3 extends over 22 amino acids. Germline loops: CDR1 SGDLS, CDR2 YYNGEE. In DNA form, the CDR3 reads TGTGCCAGCAGCGTCACAACCCATCCACCAGGGGCCGGTCGGACCCGAACCGGGGAGCTGTTTTTT. Its protein product is CASSVTTHPPGAGRTRTGELFF.

The rearrangement links TRBV2 to TRBJ1-5; 7 positions match TRBD1. This CDR3 comprises 15 residues. The ends lost 5 bases at V and 1 base at J; junction bases unmatched: 5. The germline V gene encodes CDR1 SNHLY and CDR2 FYNNEI. Written as DNA, the CDR3 is TGTGCCAGCAGTCACGGGACAGTGAGCAATCAGCCCCAGCATTTT. Protein product: CASSHGTVSNQPQHF.

V gene TRBV9 combines with J gene TRBJ1-3; D ambiguous. The CDR3 is 14 amino acids. CDR1 is SGDLS, CDR2 YYNGEE, per germline. V dropped 4 bases and J dropped 1 base, with 9 bases sitting between them. Here the CDR3 reads CASSTDGSGNTIYF. The CDR3 DNA is TGTGCCAGCAGCACGGACGGATCTGGAAACACCATATATTTT.

The chain recombines TRBV29-1 with TRBJ2-5, with D perhaps matching TRBD1 (5 bases). Trimming took 0 bases from V and 4 from J, leaving 12 bases between them. Germline CDR1 SQVTM, CDR2 ANQGSEA. The CDR3 extends over 14 amino acids. The CDR3 DNA reads TGCAGCGTTGAAGATCCAAGGGGCAGAGAGACCCAGTACTTC. Amino acids: CSVEDPRGRETQYF.

V and J are TRBV7-2 and TRBJ2-4, with 7 bases aligning to TRBD2. The V segment lost 5 bases and the J segment 8 bases; nucleotides outside the gene matches: 12. CDR1 SGHTA and CDR2 FQGNSA come from the germline V gene. This CDR3 is 15 amino acids long. Here the CDR3 DNA reads TGTGCCAGCAGCACCCGGACTAGATCGATCCACATTCAGTACTTC. Translating gives CASSTRTRSIHIQYF.

DNA for the CDR3: TGTGCCAGCAGCGTTCAGGGACAGGGTAACGAGCAGTACTTC. Translated, it gives CASSVQGQGNEQYF. This rearrangement joins TRBV9 to TRBJ2-7; 9 bases line up with TRBD1. There are 14 residues in the CDR3. In germline, CDR1 is SGDLS, CDR2 YYNGEE. The ends lost 2 bases at V and 5 bases at J; junction bases unmatched: 5.

V usage is TRBV29-1 and J usage is TRBJ2-6; perhaps D is TRBD1 or TRBD2 (5 bases each). The V gene lost 7 bases and the J gene lost 4 bases, with 23 bases spanning the gap. The CDR3 contains 17 residues. Germline loops: CDR1 SQVTM, CDR2 ANQGSEA. CDR3 residues: CSDGRGPTLRGANVLTF. The DNA for the CDR3 is TGCAGCGACGGACGGGGACCGACCCTAAGAGGGGCCAACGTCCTGACTTTC.

The rearrangement joins TRBV7-9 to TRBJ2-1, with D unresolved. The CDR3 loop spans 11 amino acids. The V end lost 5 bases, the J end lost 9 bases, and 8 bases lay between the germline ends. The germline V gene encodes CDR1 SEHNR and CDR2 FQNEAQ (reference sequence). CDR3 coding DNA: TGTGCCAGCAGCCAGGACCTTGAGCAGTTCTTC. The encoded protein is CASSQDLEQFF.

The gene calls are TRBV7-9 and TRBJ2-2; TRBD2 matches at 8 bases. The CDR3 loop spans 16 amino acids. Germline trimming cut 5 bases from V and 4 bases from J; bases unmatched to any gene: 9. Germline CDR1 reads SEHNR; CDR2 reads FQNEAQ (reference sequence). The CDR3: CASSEPGLVTTGELFF. The CDR3 coding sequence is TGTGCCAGCAGCGAGCCGGGACTAGTAACCACCGGGGAGCTGTTTTTT.

This clone was seen once. CDR3 DNA sequence: TGTGCCAGCAGCCAACCCCGACAGGGGGGGACTGAAGCTTTCTTT. Protein sequence: CASSQPRQGGTEAFF. The rearrangement joins TRBV4-2 to TRBJ1-1, with TRBD1 matching over 9 bases. The V segment lost 2 bases and the J segment 5 bases; nucleotides outside the gene matches: 6. Germline V gene lookup returns CDR1 LGHNA and CDR2 YNFKEQ. The CDR3 length is 15 residues.

The chain is built from TRBV30 and TRBJ2-3; perhaps TRBD2 as D (5 bases). Germline-derived CDR1 and CDR2 are GTSNPN and SVGIG (reference sequence). The CDR3 sequence is 12 residues long. V gave up 3 bases and J gave up 6 bases, with 10 bases separating them. The CDR3 loop is CAWRRGRDTQYF. Written as DNA, the CDR3 is TGTGCCTGGAGACGGGGTAGGGATACGCAGTATTTT.

The chain recombines TRBV29-1 with TRBJ2-7; D unresolved. The CDR3 covers 12 residues. The germline CDR1 and CDR2 sequences are SQVTM and ANQGSEA. V was cut by 4 bases and J by 0 bases, with 7 bases left in between. As DNA, the CDR3 is TGCAGCGTTGGGTCGAGCTCCTACGAGCAGTACTTC. Amino acid sequence: CSVGSSSYEQYF.

V usage is TRBV3-1 (or the pseudogene TRBV3-2) and J usage is TRBJ2-7; 16 bases map to TRBD2. After removal of 0 bases from V and 2 bases from J, the junction contained 7 bases not matched to a gene. CDR1 and CDR2 (germline): LGHDT, YNNKEL (reference sequence). CDR3 length equals 19 residues. The CDR3, as DNA: TGTGCCAGCAGCCAAGATCGCCCGGGACTAGCGGGGGGGACCTACGAGCAGTACTTC. Its translation is CASSQDRPGLAGGTYEQYF.

This rearrangement joins TRBV11-1 to TRBJ2-1; D uncertain. The V gene lost 2 bases and the J gene lost 0 bases, with 8 bases spanning the gap. The CDR3 is made up of 15 amino acids. Per the germline V gene, CDR1 is SGHAT and CDR2 is FQDESV (reference sequence). The chain's CDR3 is CASSLMSGSYNEQFF. Here the CDR3 DNA reads TGTGCCAGCAGCTTAATGTCGGGCTCCTACAATGAGCAGTTCTTC. Full variable domain (missing parts from reference TRBV11-1 and TRBJ2-1): EAEVAQSPRYKITEKSQAVAFWCDPISGHATLYWYRQILGQGPELLVQFQDESVVDDSQLPKDRFSAERLKGVDSTLKIQPAELGDSAMYLCASSLMSGSYNEQFFGPGTRLTVL.

The genes are TRBV7-3 and TRBJ2-3; a possible D gene is TRBD2 (5 bases). This CDR3 is 15 amino acids long. The V end lost 2 bases, the J end lost 6 bases, and 15 bases lay between the germline ends. Germline V gene lookup returns CDR1 SGHTA and CDR2 FQGTGA. The CDR3 bases are TGTGCCAGCAGCTTAGACTACTCTATAAGCGATACGCAGTATTTT. It yields the protein CASSLDYSISDTQYF.

The V call is TRBV28, the J call TRBJ1-2; TRBD1 is a possible D gene (6 bases). Germline lookup yields CDR1 MDHEN and CDR2 SYDVKM. The length of the CDR3 is 12 residues. Trimming cost V 8 bases and J 10 bases, with 17 bases left between them. The CDR3 DNA is TGTGCCAGCGGGGGGCTTGGGAGGGACTACACCTTC. It translates to CASGGLGRDYTF.